This T cell receptor (beta chain) comes out of a study of T cells after posttransplantation cyclophosphamide. In germline, CDR1 is MGHRA, CDR2 YSYEKL. The V gene lost 3 bases and the J gene lost 1 base, with 6 bases spanning the gap. CDR3 size: 13 residues. Details on this clone: The target antigen is unknown.

Study results and limitations: TRB clonality was highly associated with recipient CMV seropositivity and reactivation. Tissue-infiltrating T cells from skin or gut overlapped little with blood T cells. Later post-transplant blood repertoires were often dominated by donor CD8+ memory clones.

Treatment was busulfan-fludarabine conditioning, a marrow graft, and cyclophosphamide on days +3 and +4. Profiling relied on immunoSEQ multiplex PCR, and the TCRdb table lists in-frame clones only, not all of them. Of more than 9,000 clones listed, around 86% are singletons. Sequencing was performed on CD4+ T cells sorted from PBMCs, taken after allogeneic stem cell transplant with posttransplant cyclophosphamide. This TCR derives from a male patient aged 30 to 39 who received an allogeneic stem cell transplant from a related donor, was CMV-positive, and had acute GVHD only. Some T cells may be graft donor cells. This rearrangement joins TRBV4-1 to TRBJ1-2; possibly TRBD1 for D (6 bases). In nucleotides, the CDR3 is TGCGCCAGCAGCCAGGACAGTAACTATGGCTACACCTTC. This codes for CASSQDSNYGYTF.